These 13 T cell receptor beta chains were sequenced from one sample in a study of PD-1 blockade in classical Hodgkin lymphoma. Sequencing was performed with immunoSEQ multiplex PCR; in TCRdb, only in-frame clones are kept and a portion is missing. The sample consists of tens of thousands of clones, more than 65% of them appearing once. Following autologous stem cell transplantation, relapse occurred in every patient, and exposure to brentuximab vedotin varied. The sample was peripheral blood mononuclear cells (PBMCs), taken before the second cycle of nivolumab. These receptors originate from a human donor with classical Hodgkin lymphoma.

The chain is built from TRBV5-1 and TRBJ2-7; no clear D gene. Germline CDR1 and CDR2: SGHRS and YFSETQ. The CDR3 runs 15 residues. With 1 base removed from V and 5 bases from J, the gap between germline ends came to 16 bases. CDR3: CASSLTAALTNEQYF. CDR3 nucleotides: TGCGCCAGCAGCTTGACGGCAGCCCTTACTAACGAGCAGTACTTC.

V is TRBV7-2 and J is TRBJ2-2, with TRBD1 matching 9 bases. This CDR3 spans 14 amino acids. Germline V gives CDR1 SGHTA, CDR2 FQGNSA. The V and J ends lost 4 bases and 5 bases, in that order; junction bases with no gene match: 2. CDR3: CASSWGTGTGELFF. DNA of the CDR3: TGTGCCAGCAGCTGGGGGACAGGGACCGGGGAGCTGTTTTTT.

The chain uses TRBV28 and TRBJ2-7, with TRBD1 identical over 7 bases. Germline loops: CDR1 MDHEN, CDR2 SYDVKM. The CDR3 runs 14 residues. Losses at the gene ends were 5 bases for V and 7 bases for J; bases not matched to a gene: 11. CDR3 amino acids: CASSRDSKPGEQYF. CDR3 DNA sequence: TGTGCCAGCAGTCGGGACAGCAAGCCGGGGGAGCAGTACTTC.

The chain uses TRBV7-9 and TRBJ1-3; a possible D gene is TRBD1 (5 bases). The CDR3 is 14 amino acids. The V gene lost 3 bases and the J gene lost 8 bases, with 14 bases spanning the gap. The germline V gene has CDR1 SEHNR and CDR2 FQNEAQ (reference sequence). The chain's CDR3 is CASSLGTDIYTIYF. In DNA, the CDR3 is TGTGCCAGCAGCTTGGGGACCGACATCTACACCATATATTTT.

The V and J genes are TRBV7-2 and TRBJ2-3; D not certain. This CDR3 has 12 residues. Germline lookup yields CDR1 SGHTA and CDR2 FQGNSA. Between the trimmed V and J ends, which lost 5 bases and 2 bases, there was a span of 5 bases. Here the CDR3 reads CASSQFTDTQYF. CDR3 coding DNA: TGTGCCAGCAGCCAATTCACAGATACGCAGTATTTT.

This chain connects TRBV5-4 to TRBJ1-6, with TRBD1 identical over 8 bases. The junction had 3 bases not matched to a gene; V was cut back by 3 bases and J by 4 bases. The V gene's germline CDR1 is SGHNT and CDR2 YYREEE (reference sequence). This CDR3 comprises 15 residues. The CDR3 nucleotides are TGTGCCAGCAGCTGGAGGGACAGGTATAATTCACCCCTCCACTTT. Its protein is CASSWRDRYNSPLHF. Full variable domain (missing parts from reference TRBV5-4 and TRBJ1-6): ETGVTQSPTHLIKTRGQQVTLRCSSQSGHNTVSWYQQALGQGPQFIFQYYREEENGRGNFPPRFSGLQFPNYSSELNVNALELDDSALYLCASSWRDRYNSPLHFGNGTRLTVT.

Concerning this clone itself: Since no conserved phenylalanine or tryptophan closes the CDR3, a read error is the likely cause. This chain joins TRBV7-2 and TRBJ1-6, with D unclear. The CDR3 covers 14 residues. In germline, CDR1 is SGHTA, CDR2 FQGNSA. V was trimmed by 3 bases and J by 8 bases, leaving 11 bases between them. The DNA for the CDR3 is TGTGCCAGCAGCTTTTCCTGGAGGGATTCACCCCTCCACCTT. Translation: CASSFSWRDSPLHL.

The genes are TRBV4-1 and TRBJ2-1; 10 nucleotides match TRBD1. Germline trimming cut 6 bases from V and 9 bases from J; bases unmatched to any gene: 11. In germline, CDR1 is MGHRA, CDR2 YSYEKL. The length of the CDR3 is 15 residues. The CDR3 here is CASRLTGGEPAEQFF. The CDR3 nucleotides read TGCGCCAGCAGATTGACAGGGGGCGAACCGGCTGAGCAGTTCTTC.

This sequence joins TRBV7-9 and TRBJ1-2, with D hard to call. This CDR3 comprises 11 residues. CDR1 is SEHNR, CDR2 FQNEAQ, per germline (reference sequence). V lost 5 bases, J lost 10 bases, and 11 bases lay in between. Here the CDR3 reads CASSLGGSYTF. The CDR3 DNA reads TGTGCCAGCAGCCTCGGAGGGTCCTACACCTTC.

This chain joins TRBV2 and TRBJ1-1; 7 positions agree with TRBD1. Unmatched junction bases numbered 8, after V lost 7 bases and J lost 0 bases. In germline, CDR1 is SNHLY, CDR2 FYNNEI. The length of the CDR3 is 15 residues. The DNA for the CDR3 is TGTGCCAGCAAGGTCAGGGGGGACTTGAACACTGAAGCTTTCTTT. Its translation is CASKVRGDLNTEAFF.

This clone was observed once. This sequence joins TRBV19 and TRBJ2-7, with a tentative D call TRBD2 (6 bases). The CDR3 consists of 14 residues. Trimming stripped 5 bases from V and 9 bases from J, with 20 bases between. Germline V CDR1 and CDR2: LNHDA, SQIVND (reference sequence). The CDR3 reads CASSSGGTARGQYF. CDR3 in DNA: TGTGCCAGTAGTTCTGGGGGGACCGCCCGGGGGCAGTACTTC. Full variable domain (missing parts from reference TRBV19 and TRBJ2-7): DGGITQSPKYLFRKEGQNVTLSCEQNLNHDAMYWYRQDPGQGLRLIYYSQIVNDFQKGDIAEGYSVSREKKESFPLTVTSAQKNPTAFYLCASSSGGTARGQYFGPGTRLTVT.

The J gene is TRBJ2-3, the V gene TRBV7-9; 10 bases line up with TRBD2. Germline CDR1 and CDR2: SEHNR and FQNEAQ (reference sequence). This CDR3 has 16 residues. J was trimmed by 3 bases and V by 1 base; bases with no gene match: 4. The CDR3 is CASSLVGSGGTDTQYF. CDR3 bases: TGTGCCAGCAGCTTAGTAGGTAGCGGGGGGACAGATACGCAGTATTTT.

The table lists this clone with a few counts. The CDR3 bases are TGTGCCAGCAGCCCCATGGGGGGTGGAACCGGGGAGCTGTTTTTT. Amino acids: CASSPMGGGTGELFF. V usage is TRBV7-8 and J usage is TRBJ2-2; weak D call: TRBD2 (6 bases). The ends were cut back, 5 bases at V and 5 bases at J, with 15 bases in the middle. Germline V gene data show CDR1 as SGHVS and CDR2 as FQNEAQ. The CDR3 runs 15 residues.